The clone carrying this TCR beta chain was recorded a few times. The antigen is unknown. The sample is drawn from a study of T cells after yellow fever vaccination. Whole-study context: SMART-Seq v4 Ultra Low Input served to prepare low-cell-number fractions.

TCRdb reanalysed the 5' RACE reads using MiXCR and keeps one entry per CDR3 protein. The top ten hold 0.85% of the sample, which has 200,000 to 250,000 distinct CDR3 sequences, 6% to 7.5% seen once. Findings and caveats of the study: The booster saw the reappearance of most primary-vaccination clones (nearly 98% CD4, 88% CD8). Although most clonotypes did not, a small share appeared in both CD4 and CD8 compartments. The study noted that FACS-sorted repertoires could contain abundant clonotypes contaminating from the bulk population.

The germline CDR1 and CDR2 sequences are SGHRS and YFSETQ. This CDR3 comprises 15 residues. V gave up 4 bases and J gave up 3 bases; unmatched junction bases: 4. The chain recombines TRBV5-1 with TRBJ1-4; 9 positions agree with TRBD1. Sequencing was performed on CD4+ T cells sorted from PBMCs, taken 15 days after the yellow fever booster vaccination. The sequence was obtained from a man aged 30 to 45 who received the YFV17D yellow fever vaccine. The CDR3 nucleotides read TGCGCCAGCAGCCCTTGGACAGGGGCTAATGAAAAACTGTTTTTT. Amino acids: CASSPWTGANEKLFF.